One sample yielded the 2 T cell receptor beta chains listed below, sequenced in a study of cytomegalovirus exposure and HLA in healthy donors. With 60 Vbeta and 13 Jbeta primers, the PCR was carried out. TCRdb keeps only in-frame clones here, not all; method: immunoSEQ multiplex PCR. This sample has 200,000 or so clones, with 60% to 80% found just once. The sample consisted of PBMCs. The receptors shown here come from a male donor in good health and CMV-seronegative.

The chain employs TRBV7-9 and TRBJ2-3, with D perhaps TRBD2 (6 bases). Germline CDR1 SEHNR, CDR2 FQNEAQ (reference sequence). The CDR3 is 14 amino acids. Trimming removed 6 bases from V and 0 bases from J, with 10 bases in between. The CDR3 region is CASRSSGSTDTQYF. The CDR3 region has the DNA TGTGCCAGCAGGAGTAGCGGAAGCACAGATACGCAGTATTTT.

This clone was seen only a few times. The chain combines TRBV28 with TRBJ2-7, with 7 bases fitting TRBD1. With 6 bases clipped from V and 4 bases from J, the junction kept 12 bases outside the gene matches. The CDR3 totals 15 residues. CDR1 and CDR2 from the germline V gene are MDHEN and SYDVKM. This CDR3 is CASRTSDRIAYEQYF. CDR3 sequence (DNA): TGTGCCAGCAGAACCTCGGACAGGATAGCGTACGAGCAGTACTTC.